This TCR beta chain was sequenced for a study of blood T cell repertoires in COVID-19. Turning to the study itself: Sites in the United States, Italy and Spain provided acute and convalescent COVID-19 samples. The cDNA or gDNA used as material had been derived from T cells, B-cell-depleted T cells, or PBMCs.

Germline loops: CDR1 MNHEY, CDR2 SVGEGT. V was shortened by 2 bases and J by 7 bases, with 14 bases between the two germline ends. The CDR3 is made up of 14 amino acids. As handled by the study authors: How many nucleated cells were present was estimated from reference gene primer amplification. The repertoire was sequenced with immunoSEQ multiplex PCR; TCRdb's copy has only in-frame clones and lacks some. The V and J calls and clone size come from that table; D and trimming were worked out from the DNA. The table includes under 200,000 clones, 90% detected once. The receptor was isolated from a man aged 50 to 59 with acute or convalescent COVID-19. The chain links TRBV6-2 or TRBV6-3 to TRBJ1-1, with a weak D call TRBD1 (5 bases). Sequencing was performed on peripheral blood. The CDR3 loop reads CASSYLRGSSEAFF. The DNA for the CDR3 is TGTGCCAGCAGTTACCTTAGGGGCTCAAGTGAAGCTTTCTTT.